This entry is about one TCR beta chain. What it binds is not known. The time point was: recipient sample about 28 days before transplant, after cytoreduction. The sample comes from a study of T cell clonotyping in hematopoietic cell transplantation. For the study at large: Recipients' pretransplant samples followed cytoreduction. Study results and limitations: After transplant, recipient diversity fell while pathologically expanded clonotypes grew through day 180. Cells were unsorted, so CD4 and CD8 contributions were not separated. Few recipient clonotypes overlapped donors; over 97% were de novo at given depth.

Repertoires were generated with immunoSEQ multiplex PCR, while TCRdb's copy carries only in-frame clones and drops some. The data show around 9,100 clones, more than 60% seen once. The CDR3 runs to 18 residues. Losses at the gene ends were 6 bases for V and 0 bases for J; bases not matched to a gene: 8. Looked up from germline, CDR1 is WNHNN and CDR2 is SYGVQD (reference sequence). This TCR was sampled from a man in his fifties or sixties with acute myeloid leukemia. Some clones in this sample may be carry-over from other donors' samples. Material: peripheral blood mononuclear cells, obtained before stem cell transplant. The chain uses TRBV10-1 and TRBJ2-6; 10 positions match TRBD1. CDR3 in amino acids: CASRAGTGVPSGANVLTF. In DNA, the CDR3 is TGCGCCAGCAGAGCCGGGACAGGGGTCCCCTCTGGGGCCAACGTCCTGACTTTC.